This TCR beta chain was recovered during a study of neurological immune-mediated disorders (dated by TCRdb to the late 2010s). About the full investigation: Peripheral blood TCR-beta repertoires from patients with HTLV-I-associated myelopathy (HAM/TSP), patients with multiple sclerosis, and healthy controls were compared in the study using UMI-based sequencing. Longitudinal samples, technical triplicates and paired sorted CD4+ and CD8+ T-cell subsets, alongside PBMC samples, were included among the approximately 100 TCR-beta libraries. The cohort included some 68 subjects: some 14 with HAM/TSP, approximately 34 with multiple sclerosis, and 20 healthy controls.

This clonotype was counted many times. Its recognized antigen is unknown. Base qualities are not provided; no much larger clone lies one nucleotide away. cDNA synthesis used template-switch 5'RACE with a primer carrying a 10-nucleotide random unique molecular identifier tagging each TCR transcript. Each sequencing run produced over 160 million TCR-beta sequences covering 15-18 subjects. The RNeasy kit was used to extract total RNA. TCR-beta VDJ regions were amplified with primers for the TCR constant region and the 5'RACE anchor, using the KAPA Real-time Library Amplification kit. A first PCR added sample indexes and Illumina adaptors, and a second PCR then raised library yield. After purification with Ampure beads, the TCR product of roughly 650 bp was size-selected on a 2% E-gel SizeSelection system. Library quality was checked on a Bioanalyzer, concentration was measured with Qubit, and libraries were quantified with the Kapa Library Quantification kit before pooling. An Illumina HiSeq 2500 was used to sequence the libraries paired-end at 2 x 150 bp. To increase sequence diversity, roughly 24-32% phiX was spiked into each library pool. Regarding the original processing steps: The UMI-based MiGEC pipeline processed quality-filtered reads and removed over 80% of raw TCR sequences during error correction. VDJ genes were aligned to IMGT germline references, and each clonotype was defined by a unique CDR3 amino acid sequence together with V-J genes. Clonal expansion, Shannon diversity and CDR3 relatedness (CalcPairwiseDistances, ClusterSamples) were evaluated with VDJtools, and phylogenetic trees were built with CLCbio workbench. A clone was classed as expanded if it had 8 or more unique UMIs, a cutoff based on coefficient-of-variation modelling across technical triplicates. Clones were called with MiXCR by TCRdb after fastp trimmed the public reads at Q25, and only in-frame beta chains were retained. Duplicate CDR3 protein sequences are folded into a single record with the most common DNA and genes. In this record, the V and J calls reflect TCRdb's handling and not the investigators' own analysis. The sample table contains tens of thousands of distinct CDR3 sequences; only one count was recorded for about 6% of them. About 0.6% of the sample goes to the ten largest clones.

The healthy controls were volunteers from a blood bank in Maryland, USA. For sorted-subset TCR libraries, 1 million sorted CD4+ or CD8+ T cells were used. PBMCs were separated from peripheral blood using Ficoll-Hypaque density gradient centrifugation and then cryopreserved in liquid nitrogen. The study also sequenced paired sorted CD4+ and CD8+ subsets from healthy controls, HAM/TSP patients and MS patients. Results and caveats for the whole study, not just this receptor: TCR clonal expansion was highest in HAM/TSP patients and lowest in MS patients, with MS patients falling below even healthy controls. No identical CDR3 amino acid sequences were found to be shared among expanded clones across subjects, suggesting that TCR-beta repertoires were private in all groups.

Reading from cysteine to phenylalanine, the CDR3 counts 12 amino acids. The sequence is cut down to CDR3 DNA, 36 bases in frame from base 1. V is pared back by 1 base and J by 7 bases, with 4 bases lying between the germline termini. CDR1 and CDR2 are read off the germline V gene as SGHVS and FQNEAQ. This chain joins TRBV7-8 to TRBJ2-2, with the D gene too uncertain to name. The receptor comes from a woman between 35 and 50 years old in good health. Sequencing was performed on CD4+ T cells from blood. Read as DNA, the sequence is TGTGCCAGCAGCTTAGAGATCGGGGAGCTGTTTTTT. The translation is CASSLEIGELFF. Full variable domain (CDR3 extended with the reference TRBV7-8 and TRBJ2-2 proteins): GAGVSQSPRYKVAKRGQDVALRCDPISGHVSLFWYQQALGQGPEFLTYFQNEAQLDKSGLPSDRFFAERPEGSVSTLKIQRTQQEDSAVYLCASSLEIGELFFGEGSRLTVL.